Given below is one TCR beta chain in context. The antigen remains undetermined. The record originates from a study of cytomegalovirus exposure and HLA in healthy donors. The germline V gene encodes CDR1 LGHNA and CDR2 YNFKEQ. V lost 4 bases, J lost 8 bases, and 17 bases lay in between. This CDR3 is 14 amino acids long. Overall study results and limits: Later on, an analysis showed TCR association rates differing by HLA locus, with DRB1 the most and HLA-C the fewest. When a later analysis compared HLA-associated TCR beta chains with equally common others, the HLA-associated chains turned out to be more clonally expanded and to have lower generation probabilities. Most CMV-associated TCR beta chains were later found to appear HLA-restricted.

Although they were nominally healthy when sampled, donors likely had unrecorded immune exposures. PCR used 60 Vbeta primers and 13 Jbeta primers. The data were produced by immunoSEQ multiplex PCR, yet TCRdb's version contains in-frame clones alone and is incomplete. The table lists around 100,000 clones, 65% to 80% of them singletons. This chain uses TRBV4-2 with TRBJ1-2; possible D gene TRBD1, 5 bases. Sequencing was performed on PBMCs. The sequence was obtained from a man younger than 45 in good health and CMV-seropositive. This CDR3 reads CASSPQDGSGGYTF. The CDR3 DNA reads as TGTGCCAGCAGCCCCCAGGACGGATCAGGGGGCTACACCTTC.